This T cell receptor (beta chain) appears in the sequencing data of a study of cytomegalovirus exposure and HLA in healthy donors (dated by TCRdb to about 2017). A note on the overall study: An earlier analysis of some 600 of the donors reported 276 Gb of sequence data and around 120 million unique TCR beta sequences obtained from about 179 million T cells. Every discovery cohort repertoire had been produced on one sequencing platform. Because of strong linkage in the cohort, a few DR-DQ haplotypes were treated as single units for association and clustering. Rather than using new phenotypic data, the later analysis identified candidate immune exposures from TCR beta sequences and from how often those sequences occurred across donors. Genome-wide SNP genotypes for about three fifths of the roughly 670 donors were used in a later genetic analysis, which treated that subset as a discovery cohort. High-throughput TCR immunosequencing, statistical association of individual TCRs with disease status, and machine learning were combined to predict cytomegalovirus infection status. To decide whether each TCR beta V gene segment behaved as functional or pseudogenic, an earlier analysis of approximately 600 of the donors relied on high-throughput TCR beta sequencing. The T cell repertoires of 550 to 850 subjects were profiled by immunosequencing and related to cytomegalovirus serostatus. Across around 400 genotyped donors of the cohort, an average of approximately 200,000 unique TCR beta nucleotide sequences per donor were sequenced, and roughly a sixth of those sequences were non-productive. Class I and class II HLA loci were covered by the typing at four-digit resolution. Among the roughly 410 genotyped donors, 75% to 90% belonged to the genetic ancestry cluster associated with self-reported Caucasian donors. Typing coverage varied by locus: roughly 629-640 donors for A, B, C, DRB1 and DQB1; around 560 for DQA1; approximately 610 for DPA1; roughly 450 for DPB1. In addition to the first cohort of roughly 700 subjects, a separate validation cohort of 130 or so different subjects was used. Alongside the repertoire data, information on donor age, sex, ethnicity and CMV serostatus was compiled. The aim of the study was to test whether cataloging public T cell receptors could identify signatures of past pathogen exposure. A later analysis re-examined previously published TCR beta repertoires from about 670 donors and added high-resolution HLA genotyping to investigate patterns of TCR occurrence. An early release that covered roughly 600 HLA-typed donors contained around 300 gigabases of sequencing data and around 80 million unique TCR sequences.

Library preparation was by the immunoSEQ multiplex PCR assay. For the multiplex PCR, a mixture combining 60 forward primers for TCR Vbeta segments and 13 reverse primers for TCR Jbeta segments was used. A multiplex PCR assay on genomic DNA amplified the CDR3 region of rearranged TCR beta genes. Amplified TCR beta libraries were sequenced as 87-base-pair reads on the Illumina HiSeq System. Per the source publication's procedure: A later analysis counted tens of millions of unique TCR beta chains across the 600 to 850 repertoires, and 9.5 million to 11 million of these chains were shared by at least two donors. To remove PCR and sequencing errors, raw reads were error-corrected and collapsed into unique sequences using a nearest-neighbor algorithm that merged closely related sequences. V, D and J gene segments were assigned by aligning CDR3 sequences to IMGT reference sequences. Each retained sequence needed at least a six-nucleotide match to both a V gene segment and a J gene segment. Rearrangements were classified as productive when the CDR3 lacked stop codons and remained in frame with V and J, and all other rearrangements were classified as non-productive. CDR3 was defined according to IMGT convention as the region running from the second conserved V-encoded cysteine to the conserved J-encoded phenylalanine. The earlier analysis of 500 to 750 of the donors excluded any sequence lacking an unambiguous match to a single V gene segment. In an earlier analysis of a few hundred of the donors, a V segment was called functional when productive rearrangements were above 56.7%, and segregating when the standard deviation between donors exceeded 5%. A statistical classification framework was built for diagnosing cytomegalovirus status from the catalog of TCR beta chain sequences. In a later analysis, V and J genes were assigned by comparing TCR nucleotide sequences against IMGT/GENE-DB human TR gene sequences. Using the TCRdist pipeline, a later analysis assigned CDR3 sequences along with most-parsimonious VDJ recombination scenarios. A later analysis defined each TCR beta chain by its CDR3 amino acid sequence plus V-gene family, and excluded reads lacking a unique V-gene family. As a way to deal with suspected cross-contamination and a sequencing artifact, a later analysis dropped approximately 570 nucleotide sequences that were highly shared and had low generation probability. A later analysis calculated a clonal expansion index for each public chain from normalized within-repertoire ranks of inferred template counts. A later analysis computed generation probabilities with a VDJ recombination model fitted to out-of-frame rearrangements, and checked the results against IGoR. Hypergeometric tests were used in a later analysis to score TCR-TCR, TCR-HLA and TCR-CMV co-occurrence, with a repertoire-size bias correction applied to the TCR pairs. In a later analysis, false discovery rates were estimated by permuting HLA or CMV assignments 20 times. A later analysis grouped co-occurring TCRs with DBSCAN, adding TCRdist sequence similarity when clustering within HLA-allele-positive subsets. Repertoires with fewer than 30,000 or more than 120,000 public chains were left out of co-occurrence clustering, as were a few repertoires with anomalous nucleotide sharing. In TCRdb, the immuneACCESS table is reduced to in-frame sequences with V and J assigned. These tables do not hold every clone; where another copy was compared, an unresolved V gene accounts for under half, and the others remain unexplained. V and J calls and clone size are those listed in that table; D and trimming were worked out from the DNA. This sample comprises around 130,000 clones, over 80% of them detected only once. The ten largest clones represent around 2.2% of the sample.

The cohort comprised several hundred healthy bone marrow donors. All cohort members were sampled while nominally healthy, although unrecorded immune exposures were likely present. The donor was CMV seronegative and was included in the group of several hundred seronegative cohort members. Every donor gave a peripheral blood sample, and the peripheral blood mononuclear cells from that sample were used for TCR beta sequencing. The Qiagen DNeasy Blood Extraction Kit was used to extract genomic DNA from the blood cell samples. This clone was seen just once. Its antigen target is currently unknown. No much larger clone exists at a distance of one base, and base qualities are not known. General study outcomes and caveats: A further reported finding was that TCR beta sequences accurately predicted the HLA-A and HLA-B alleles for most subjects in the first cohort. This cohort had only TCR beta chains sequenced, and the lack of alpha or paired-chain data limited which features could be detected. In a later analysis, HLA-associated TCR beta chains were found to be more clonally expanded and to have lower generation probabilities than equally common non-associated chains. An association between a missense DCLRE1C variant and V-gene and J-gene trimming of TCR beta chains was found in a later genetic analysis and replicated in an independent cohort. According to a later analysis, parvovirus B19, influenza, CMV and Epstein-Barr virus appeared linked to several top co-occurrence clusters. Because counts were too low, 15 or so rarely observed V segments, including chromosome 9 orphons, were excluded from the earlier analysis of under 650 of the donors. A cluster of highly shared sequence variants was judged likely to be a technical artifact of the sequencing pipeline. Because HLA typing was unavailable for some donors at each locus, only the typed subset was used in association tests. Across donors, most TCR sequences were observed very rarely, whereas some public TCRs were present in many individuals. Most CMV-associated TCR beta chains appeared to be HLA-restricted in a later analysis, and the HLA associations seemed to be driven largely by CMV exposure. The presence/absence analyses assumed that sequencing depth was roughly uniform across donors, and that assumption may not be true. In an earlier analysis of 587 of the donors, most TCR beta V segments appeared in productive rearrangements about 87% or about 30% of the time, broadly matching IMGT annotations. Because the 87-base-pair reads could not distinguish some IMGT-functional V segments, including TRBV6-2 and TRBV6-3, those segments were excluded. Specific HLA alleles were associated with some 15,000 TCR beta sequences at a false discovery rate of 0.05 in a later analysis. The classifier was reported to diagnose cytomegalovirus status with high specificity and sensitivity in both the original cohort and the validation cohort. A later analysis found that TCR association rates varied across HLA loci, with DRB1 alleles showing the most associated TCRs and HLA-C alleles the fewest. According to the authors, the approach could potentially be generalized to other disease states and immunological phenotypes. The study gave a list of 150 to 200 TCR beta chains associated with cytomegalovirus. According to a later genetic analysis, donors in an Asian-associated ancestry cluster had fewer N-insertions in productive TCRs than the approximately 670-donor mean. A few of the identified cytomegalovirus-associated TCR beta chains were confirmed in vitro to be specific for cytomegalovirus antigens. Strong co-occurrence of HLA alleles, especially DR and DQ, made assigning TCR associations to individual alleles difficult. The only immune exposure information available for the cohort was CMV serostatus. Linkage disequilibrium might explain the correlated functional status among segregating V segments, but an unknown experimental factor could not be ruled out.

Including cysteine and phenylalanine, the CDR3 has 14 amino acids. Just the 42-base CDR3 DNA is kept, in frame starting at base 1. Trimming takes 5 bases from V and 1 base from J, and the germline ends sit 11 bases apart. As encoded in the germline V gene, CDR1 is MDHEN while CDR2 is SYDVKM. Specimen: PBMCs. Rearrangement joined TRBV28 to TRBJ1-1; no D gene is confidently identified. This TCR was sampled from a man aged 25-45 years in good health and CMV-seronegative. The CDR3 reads CASSLGAQNTEAFF. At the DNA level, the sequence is TGTGCCAGCAGTCTCGGAGCCCAGAACACTGAAGCTTTCTTT.